This is a list of T cell receptor beta chains from one sample in a study of blood T cell repertoires in COVID-19. This table comes from immunoSEQ multiplex PCR, and its TCRdb copy is limited to in-frame clones, with some not included. The sample has hundreds of thousands of clones, approximately 88% seen once. Sequenced material: peripheral blood. The receptors here all came from a woman younger than 45 with COVID-19, enrolled during active disease. CDR3s include the opening cysteine and the closing phenylalanine or tryptophan. D genes are given only for firm matches. Not every row has a clone size; where given, it reads once, few, many or a size class.

d_gene,v_gene,j_gene,abundance,CDR3aa,CDR3nt
.,TRBV4-2,TRBJ2-3,.,CASSTTGDRTDTQYF,TGTGCCAGCAGTACGACGGGGGACCGCACAGATACGCAGTATTTT
.,TRBV5-4,TRBJ1-4,.,CASSVTGFDEKLFF,TGTGCCAGCAGCGTTACAGGATTTGACGAAAAACTGTTTTTT
.,TRBV3-1/TRBV3-2,TRBJ2-5,.,CASRLFGQGQLYF,.
.,TRBV11-3,TRBJ1-1,.,CASSLEGQGVRAFF,TGTGCCAGCAGCTTAGAAGGTCAGGGCGTGAGAGCTTTCTTT
TRBD1,TRBV27,TRBJ2-7,.,CASSPGTASYEQYF,TGTGCCAGCAGTCCCGGGACAGCCTCCTACGAGCAGTACTTC
.,TRBV27,TRBJ2-1,.,CASSVLADGKEQFF,TGTGCCAGCAGTGTGCTAGCAGACGGAAAGGAGCAGTTCTTC
.,TRBV5-6,TRBJ1-2,.,CASTFGRGHGYTF,TGTGCCAGCACCTTCGGCAGGGGACATGGCTACACCTTC
.,TRBV4-3,TRBJ1-4,.,CASSQDGIDEKLFF,TGCGCCAGCAGCCAAGATGGCATCGATGAAAAACTGTTTTTT
TRBD1,TRBV6-1,TRBJ2-1,.,CASSEAGQAPYNEQFF,TGTGCCAGCAGTGAAGCGGGACAGGCCCCCTACAATGAGCAGTTCTTC
.,TRBV15,TRBJ1-2,.,CATSREAFYGYTF,TGTGCCACCAGCAGAGAAGCTTTCTATGGCTACACCTTC
.,TRBV5-5,TRBJ2-5,.,CASSWGAETQYF,TGTGCCAGCAGCTGGGGCGCAGAGACCCAGTACTTC
.,TRBV28,TRBJ1-5,.,CASSWPGNQPQHF,TGTGCCAGCAGTTGGCCGGGGAATCAGCCCCAGCATTTT
.,TRBV7-2,TRBJ2-7,.,CASSSSTSRSKSYEQYF,TGTGCCAGCAGCTCCAGCACATCGAGGTCGAAGTCCTACGAGCAGTACTTC
.,TRBV6-5,TRBJ2-3,.,CASRRRFTDTQYF,TGTGCCAGCAGGAGGAGGTTCACAGATACGCAGTATTTT
.,TRBV5-4,TRBJ1-1,.,CASSARGYTEAFF,TGTGCCAGCAGCGCGCGGGGGTACACTGAAGCTTTCTTT
.,TRBV5-4,TRBJ1-1,.,CASSTGNTEAFF,TGTGCCAGCAGCACGGGGAACACTGAAGCTTTCTTT
TRBD2,TRBV3-1/TRBV3-2,TRBJ2-1,.,CASSRSLLAGVGNNEQFF,TGTGCCAGCAGCCGATCTCTACTAGCGGGGGTTGGGAACAATGAGCAGTTCTTC
.,TRBV29-1,TRBJ2-5,.,CSVSVSQGETQYF,TGCAGCGTTTCTGTTTCACAGGGAGAGACCCAGTACTTC
TRBD1,TRBV19,TRBJ2-1,.,CASSLEDRGDNEQFF,TGTGCCAGTAGTCTGGAGGACAGGGGAGACAATGAGCAGTTCTTC
TRBD1,TRBV5-1,TRBJ1-6,.,CASSLTRQGARNSPLHF,TGCGCCAGCAGCTTAACAAGACAGGGTGCCCGAAATTCACCCCTCCACTTT
TRBD2,TRBV9,TRBJ2-5,.,CASRLAGQETQYF,TGTGCCAGCCGGCTAGCGGGGCAAGAGACCCAGTACTTC
.,TRBV7-2,TRBJ1-4,once,CASSLEGGGNTKLFF,TGTGCCAGCAGCTTAGAAGGGGGAGGGAACACGAAACTGTTTTTT
.,TRBV9,TRBJ2-5,.,CASSAAGTVQETQYF,TGTGCCAGCAGCGCGGCAGGGACTGTCCAAGAGACCCAGTACTTC
TRBD1,TRBV6-6,TRBJ1-4,.,CASSSSDRGGEKLFF,TGTGCCAGCAGTTCCTCAGACAGGGGTGGCGAAAAACTGTTTTTT
.,TRBV6-5,TRBJ1-1,.,CASSLYRRGNTEAFF,TGTGCCAGCAGTTTATACAGGCGGGGGAACACTGAAGCTTTCTTT
.,TRBV5-1,TRBJ1-3,.,CASSQGTSGNTIYF,TGCGCCAGCAGCCAGGGGACCTCTGGAAACACCATATATTTT
TRBD1,TRBV28,TRBJ2-3,.,CASRGQGASTDTQYF,TGTGCCAGCAGGGGACAGGGGGCTAGCACAGATACGCAGTATTTT
TRBD1,TRBV24-1,TRBJ2-3,.,CATSDPGTADTQYF,TGTGCCACCAGTGACCCCGGGACAGCCGATACGCAGTATTTT
TRBD2,TRBV7-9,TRBJ2-1,.,CASSLAGGPDEQFF,TGTGCCAGCAGTTTAGCGGGAGGGCCGGATGAGCAGTTCTTC
.,TRBV12-3/TRBV12-4,TRBJ1-5,.,CASSLQIFQPQHF,TGTGCCAGCAGCCTACAGATTTTTCAGCCCCAGCATTTT
.,TRBV25-1,TRBJ1-4,.,CASSSAGVEKLFF,TGTGCCAGCAGTTCAGCCGGGGTCGAAAAACTGTTTTTT